This T cell receptor (beta chain) was obtained from a study of blood T cell repertoires in COVID-19. Study information: Donors in the United States, Italy and Spain gave samples during acute or convalescent COVID-19. Sources were T cells, B-cell-depleted T cells, or PBMCs; the material itself was cDNA or gDNA.

In the source study's methods: Amplification from reference gene primers served as the basis for estimated nucleated cell counts. Clones were sequenced by immunoSEQ multiplex PCR, and TCRdb holds only the in-frame ones, with some missing. That table is the source of V, J and clone size, and D and trimming were worked out from the DNA. This table has 200,000 to 250,000 clones, about 85% appearing once. Trimming stripped 4 bases from V and 2 bases from J, with 9 bases between. The CDR3 contains 13 residues. CDR1 LGHDT and CDR2 YNNKEL come from the germline V gene (reference sequence). This receptor was obtained from a woman over 75 with active or convalescent COVID-19. Sequenced sample: peripheral blood. The chain uses TRBV3-1 (or the pseudogene TRBV3-2) and TRBJ2-7, with D possibly matching TRBD2 (5 bases). The CDR3 protein is CASSPSGPYEQYF. The CDR3 nucleotides are TGTGCCAGCAGCCCCAGCGGACCCTACGAGCAGTACTTC.